The sequence of this T cell receptor (beta chain) was determined in a study of Tregs in tolerant kidney transplant recipients. Study-level findings and limits: Validation in larger populations is needed because few patients were studied. Tregs expanded with activated donor B cells seemed most donor-specific. This study did not directly address biological reproducibility.

On this clone: The antigen is not known.

Unstimulated regulatory T cells (CD4+CD25+CD127-), CD4+CD25- non-regulatory cells, CD4 and CD8 cells were FACS-sorted from thawed PBMCs. Measured with immunoSEQ multiplex PCR; TCRdb has only the in-frame clones, and not every one. The top ten hold 4.7% of the sample, which has some 90,000 clones, 85% to 95% seen once. The germline V and J ends were trimmed by 3 bases and 8 bases, with 20 bases remaining between them. CDR3 length: 16 amino acids. The germline CDR1 and CDR2 sequences are SNHLY and FYNNEI. The chain couples TRBV2 to TRBJ2-1; a weak D match, TRBD2 (6 bases). The receptor comes from a human donor in good health. The specimen sequenced was CD8+ T cells from blood. CDR3 protein: CASSDTKAGVVDEQFF. CDR3 nucleotide sequence: TGTGCCAGCAGTGATACCAAAGCGGGCGTTGTGGATGAGCAGTTCTTC.